This entry describes one T cell receptor beta chain. Its recognized antigen is unknown. It has no much larger one-base neighbor in the sample; base qualities were not kept. The source of the sample is a study of control samples from healthy donors and cancer patients (dated by TCRdb to the early 2020s). The library came from the immunoSEQ multiplex PCR assay. TCRdb took this table from immuneACCESS and kept in-frame rearrangements with V and J called. Such tables lack part of the clones; where checked against another copy, unresolved V genes explain under half of the gap, and the rest is unexplained. The sample table lists 70,000 to 75,000 clones, 94% of them with a count of one. The ten largest clones take up 2.8% of the sample. Per the germline V gene, SGDLS is the CDR1 and YYNGEE is the CDR2. V gives up 2 bases and J gives up 7 bases, and the segment between their germline ends measures 16 bases. From the cysteine through the phenylalanine, the CDR3 covers 15 amino acids. The DNA shown is the 45-base CDR3, in frame from base 1.

Recombination joined TRBV9 with TRBJ2-1; the D segment could be TRBD2, given 7 matching bases. Sequences were obtained from blood. The clonotype was recovered from a woman in her 30s in good health. The CDR3 protein sequence reads: CASSVYVGGRNEQFF. The DNA sequence is as follows: TGTGCCAGCAGCGTTTATGTGGGGGGGCGGAATGAGCAGTTCTTC.